This T cell receptor beta chain was sequenced for a study of T cell responses to AZD1222 COVID-19 vaccine. Only in-frame clones appear in the TCRdb table, and some are missing; sequencing was by immunoSEQ multiplex PCR. The sample holds around 140,000 clones, about 93% seen once. Germline lookup yields CDR1 SEHNR and CDR2 FQNEAQ (reference sequence). V gave up 0 bases and J gave up 5 bases, with 14 bases separating them. The CDR3 has 15 amino acids. Sequencing used peripheral blood, obtained 28 days after the second AZD1222 dose. The chain carries TRBV7-9 and TRBJ2-7; a weak D match, TRBD1 (7 bases). The clonotype originates from an adult who received the AZD1222 COVID-19 vaccine. The CDR3 here is CASSLAEGARDEQYF. The CDR3 DNA sequence: TGTGCCAGCAGCTTAGCGGAGGGGGCGCGGGACGAGCAGTACTTC.